A selection of T cell receptor beta chains follows, all from one sample in a study of tumor and adjacent non-tumor tissue in lung cancer. Via MiXCR, TCRdb re-called the multiplex PCR reads, giving one row per CDR3 protein. The data show roughly 220,000 distinct CDR3 sequences, about 76% seen once. Sequences were obtained from lung tumor tissue. The receptors originated from a man aged 55 to 70 with non-small cell lung cancer. CDR3s include the opening cysteine and the closing phenylalanine or tryptophan. The order of the fields is J gene, D gene, clone size, V gene, CDR3 DNA, CDR3 protein. A D gene is named only where the DNA matches it firmly. Expanded clones are given a class, and other clones once, few, many or no size at all.

TRBJ1-6 | . | . | TRBV11-2 | . | CANSFGVGNSPIHF
TRBJ1-5 | . | . | TRBV6-1 | TGTGCCAGCAGTTTGAATAGGGTAGTGAATCAGCCCCAGCATTTT | CASSLNRVVNQPQHF
TRBJ1-2 | . | few | TRBV7-9 | TGTGCCAGCAGCTCGACTACCGACAGTTATGGCTACACCTTC | CASSSTTDSYGYTF
TRBJ2-1 | TRBD2 | . | TRBV11-3 | TGTGCCAGCAGTTCCCACCGAACTAGCGAGGGCTACAATGAGCAGTTCTTC | CASSSHRTSEGYNEQFF
TRBJ2-3 | TRBD1 | . | TRBV20-1 | TGCAGTGCGACCGAGACAGGGGACACAGATACGCAGTATTTT | CSATETGDTDTQYF
TRBJ2-5 | . | . | TRBV20-1 | TGCAGTGCTACAAGCGAAGGACTCCGGGAGACCCAGCACTTC | CSATSEGLRETQHF
TRBJ2-1 | TRBD2 | few | TRBV20-1 | TGCAGTGCTAGAGAGGTACTAGCGGGGGGGGACAATGAGCAGTTTTTC | CSAREVLAGGDNEQFF
TRBJ2-1 | . | . | TRBV4-1 | TGCGCCAGCAGCCAAGATCGGGGCCCTAGGGGGCGGGATGAACAGTTCTTC | CASSQDRGPRGRDEQFF
TRBJ2-7 | TRBD1 | few | TRBV4-1 | TGCGCCAGCAGCCAGACAGGGTCCTACGAGCAGTACTTC | CASSQTGSYEQYF
TRBJ1-5 | . | few | TRBV6-5 | TGTGCCGGCAAACCCTCGGGGGGCAATCAGCCCCAGCATTTT | CAGKPSGGNQPQHF
TRBJ2-1 | . | . | TRBV11-3 | TGTGCCAGCAGCTTATGCCGGGCGGCCTTCAATGAGCAGTTCTTT | CASSLCRAAFNEQFF
TRBJ1-3 | TRBD1 | . | TRBV12-3/TRBV12-4 | TGTGCCAGCAGTTTGGAACAGGGGAGCACCGTATATTTT | CASSLEQGSTVYF
TRBJ2-3 | TRBD2 | . | TRBV6-2/TRBV6-3 | TGTGCCAGCAGTTACGGTCAAGCGGGACCCACTAGCACAGATACGCAGTATTTT | CASSYGQAGPTSTDTQYF
TRBJ2-7 | . | . | TRBV11-1 | TGTGCCAACAGCTTAGCGACTCGTGACAACTCCAACGAGCAGTACTTC | CANSLATRDNSNEQYF
TRBJ1-4 | . | . | TRBV11-2 | TGTCTCAGCAGCATCGGACTGAATGAAAAACTGTTTTTT | CLSSIGLNEKLFF
TRBJ2-3 | TRBD1 | . | TRBV20-1 | TGCAGTGCCGGGACAGGGGGCGCCGGCACAGATACGCAGTATTTT | CSAGTGGAGTDTQYF
TRBJ1-2 | TRBD1 | . | TRBV10-3 | TGTGCCATCAGTGACCGGACAGGGTGGGGCTACACCTTC | CAISDRTGWGYTF
TRBJ2-4 | TRBD2 | . | TRBV24-1 | TGTGCCACCAGTGACCCCGGGACTAGGGCAAACATTCAGTACTTC | CATSDPGTRANIQYF
TRBJ1-2 | TRBD1 | few | TRBV6-2/TRBV6-3 | TGTGCCAGCAGTTACTTTTCAACAGGGGACTATGGCTACACCTTC | CASSYFSTGDYGYTF
TRBJ2-3 | . | once | TRBV19 | TGTGCCAGTAGTGCCGCCTGGGGGAGCGAGGCCGCAGATACGCAGTATTTT | CASSAAWGSEAADTQYF
TRBJ1-6 | . | once | TRBV7-9 | TGTGCCAGCAGTCGACAGGACGTTAATACACCCCTCCACTTT | CASSRQDVNTPLHF
TRBJ2-2 | . | . | TRBV20-1 | TGCAGTACTAGAGTTGGAGGCGCAAACACCGGGAAGCTATTTTTT | CSTRVGGANTGKLFF
TRBJ2-5 | . | . | TRBV28 | TGTGCCAGCAGTTTCTCAGGCGCACATGACGAGACCCAGTACTTC | CASSFSGAHDETQYF
TRBJ2-3 | TRBD2 | . | TRBV30 | TGTGCCTGGAGTTTGGGAGGGACAGATACGCAGTATTTT | CAWSLGGTDTQYF
TRBJ1-1 | . | many | TRBV12-3/TRBV12-4 | TGTGCCAGCAGTTTATTGAGGGGCACTGAAGCTTTCTTT | CASSLLRGTEAFF
TRBJ1-1 | . | . | TRBV4-3 | TGCGCCAACTCGAGGGATAGGACTGAAGCTTTCTTT | CANSRDRTEAFF
TRBJ2-7 | . | few | TRBV29-1 | TGCAGCGTTCAGGGAGTTTGGGTTCCCGAGCAGTACTTC | CSVQGVWVPEQYF
TRBJ2-3 | TRBD1 | . | TRBV6-1 | TGTGCCAGTAGTTCAGACAGGGTAGGGAATCAGCCCCAGTATTTT | CASSSDRVGNQPQYF
TRBJ2-1 | TRBD2 | . | TRBV28 | TGTGCCAGCAGTTTAACCAGAGGGGGAGCGGGGGGGCGAATGTTCTTC | CASSLTRGGAGGRMFF
TRBJ2-1 | . | many | TRBV6-5 | TGTGCCAGCAGTCCCCGTGAAGGGTCCAAGGAGCAGTTCTTC | CASSPREGSKEQFF
TRBJ2-1 | . | . | TRBV4-1 | TGCGCCAGCAGCCTAGATCTTGTGGGCAGAGGTGGCAATGAGCAGTTCTTC | CASSLDLVGRGGNEQFF
TRBJ2-1 | . | . | TRBV6-6 | TGTGCCAGCAGTTACTCTGCAGAGTACGATGAACAGTTCTTC | CASSYSAEYDEQFF